One and the same sample provided the 9 T cell receptor beta chains below, sequenced in a study of identical twins. One entry per CDR3 protein, called by TCRdb with MiXCR from the 5' RACE reads. In the table there are about 220,000 distinct CDR3 sequences, approximately 9% of which are singletons. Sequencing was performed on memory (CD45RO+) T cells sorted from blood. Receptors were obtained from a woman aged 18 to 35 in good health.

The chain has TRBV6-1 and TRBJ2-1; unclear D gene. CDR3 size: 10 residues. The V end was cut by 10 bases, the J end by 9 bases, with 10 bases between. Germline assignment: CDR1 MNHNS and CDR2 SASEGT. The CDR3: CATGPGEQFF. CDR3 nucleotide sequence: TGTGCCACCGGGCCGGGTGAGCAGTTCTTC.

This clonotype was seen a handful of times. The chain links TRBV5-6 to TRBJ2-1, with D possibly matching TRBD1 (6 bases). CDR1 SGHDT and CDR2 YYEEEE come from the germline V gene. V was pared by 4 bases and J by 0 bases, with 14 bases between. CDR3 length equals 16 residues. The CDR3 loop is CASSPGTFSSYNEQFF. CDR3 coding DNA: TGTGCCAGCAGCCCGGGGACATTTAGCTCCTACAATGAGCAGTTCTTC.

In this sample, this clonotype turned up many times. The rearrangement uses TRBV3-1 and TRBJ1-5, with TRBD1 identical over 12 bases. The CDR3 totals 16 residues. Germline V lookup: CDR1 LGHDT, CDR2 YNNKEL (reference sequence). Trimming cost V 5 bases and J 7 bases; bases outside gene matches: 9. Here the CDR3 reads CASSAGTGGSGQPQHF. CDR3 bases: TGTGCCAGCAGCGCCGGGACAGGGGGCTCGGGGCAGCCCCAGCATTTT.

The V and J genes are TRBV7-2 and TRBJ2-2; D may be TRBD2 (6 bases). The CDR3 totals 15 residues. Germline V CDR1 and CDR2: SGHTA, FQGNSA. V dropped 5 bases and J dropped 5 bases, with 15 bases sitting between them. The CDR3 nucleotides are TGTGCCAGCAGCCCTCCTAGCGCTAATACCGGGGAGCTGTTTTTT. Translated, it gives CASSPPSANTGELFF. Variable domain in full (rest from reference TRBV7-2 and TRBJ2-2): GAGVSQSPSNKVTEKGKDVELRCDPISGHTALYWYRQSLGQGLEFLIYFQGNSAPDKSGLPSDRFSAERTGGSVSTLTIQRTQQEDSAVYLCASSPPSANTGELFFGEGSRLTVL.

The CDR3 loop reads CASSLARRGGTGELFF. DNA of the CDR3: TGTGCCAGCAGCTTAGCGCGTCGTGGGGGAACCGGGGAGCTGTTTTTT. The rearrangement links TRBV7-6 to TRBJ2-2; the D gene could be TRBD1 or TRBD2 (5 bases each). Trimming stripped 0 bases from V and 5 bases from J, with 13 bases between. Looked up from germline, CDR1 is SGHVS and CDR2 is FNYEAQ. This CDR3 comprises 16 residues.

V and J are TRBV11-2 and TRBJ1-3, with D unclear. The CDR3 covers 14 residues. Germline V CDR1 and CDR2: SGHAT, FQNNGV. V lost 1 base to trimming and J lost 1 base, with 5 bases between them. Here the CDR3 DNA reads TGTGCCAGCAGCTTAGCCTTGTCTGGAAACACCATATATTTT. This sequence encodes CASSLALSGNTIYF. Filled out from reference TRBV11-2 and TRBJ1-3, the complete variable domain reads EAGVAQSPRYKIIEKRQSVAFWCNPISGHATLYWYQQILGQGPKLLIQFQNNGVVDDSQLPKDRFSAERLKGVDSTLKIQPAKLEDSAVYLCASSLALSGNTIYFGEGSWLTVV.

The sample holds a few counts of this clonotype. The J gene is TRBJ2-4, the V gene TRBV3-1, with unresolved D. Trimming cost V 4 bases and J 3 bases, with 10 bases left between them. The CDR3 contains 14 residues. The germline V gene encodes CDR1 LGHDT and CDR2 YNNKEL (reference sequence). CDR3 in DNA: TGTGCCAGCAGCCCGCAAATTGGCAAAAACATTCAGTACTTC. Amino acid sequence: CASSPQIGKNIQYF.

The table lists this clonotype with many counts. This chain links TRBV2 with TRBJ2-5; no clear D. CDR1 is SNHLY and CDR2 is FYNNEI in the germline V gene. Deletions cut 8 bases from V and 0 bases from J, with 4 bases between. The CDR3 consists of 11 residues. CDR3 coding DNA: TGTGCCAGCGGATACCAAGAGACCCAGTACTTC. It codes for CASGYQETQYF.

Only a few counts were recorded for this clonotype. The V and J genes are TRBV6-1 and TRBJ1-1, with D possibly matching TRBD1 (5 bases). Germline CDR1 and CDR2: MNHNS and SASEGT. This CDR3 has 13 amino acids. Trimming shortened V by 7 bases and J by 5 bases, and 14 bases separated the two germline ends. The CDR3 here is CASTTGGGTEAFF. The CDR3 nucleotides read TGTGCCAGCACGACTGGCGGGGGGACTGAAGCTTTCTTT.